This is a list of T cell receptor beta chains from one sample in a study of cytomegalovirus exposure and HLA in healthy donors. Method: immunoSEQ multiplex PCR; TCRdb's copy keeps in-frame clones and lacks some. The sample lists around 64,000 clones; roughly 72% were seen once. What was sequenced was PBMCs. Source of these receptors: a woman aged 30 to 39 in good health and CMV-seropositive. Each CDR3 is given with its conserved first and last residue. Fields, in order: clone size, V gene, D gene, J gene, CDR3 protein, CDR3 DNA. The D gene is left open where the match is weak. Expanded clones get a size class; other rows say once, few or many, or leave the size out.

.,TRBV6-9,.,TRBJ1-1,CASPLETYTEAFF,TGTGCCAGCCCATTGGAGACCTACACTGAAGCTTTCTTT
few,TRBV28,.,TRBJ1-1,CASSPPSGAPEAFF,TGTGCCAGCAGTCCCCCAAGTGGGGCGCCTGAAGCTTTCTTT
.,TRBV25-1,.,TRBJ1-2,CASSERGSYTF,TGTGCCAGCAGTGAGCGGGGTAGCTACACCTTC
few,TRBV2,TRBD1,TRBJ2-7,CASSGQGAGEQYF,TGTGCCAGCAGTGGACAGGGGGCAGGGGAGCAGTACTTC
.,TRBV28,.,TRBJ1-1,CASSSRSLSEAFF,TGTGCCAGCAGTTCGAGAAGTTTATCGGAAGCTTTCTTT
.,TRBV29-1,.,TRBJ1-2,CSVDRDTNYGYTF,TGCAGCGTTGACCGGGACACTAACTATGGCTACACCTTC
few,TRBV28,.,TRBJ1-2,CASSVSLERGYTF,TGTGCCAGCAGCGTTTCCCTAGAACGGGGCTACACCTTC
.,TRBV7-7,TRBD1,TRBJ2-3,CASSQGQGGTDTQYF,TGTGCCAGCAGCCAGGGACAGGGGGGCACAGATACGCAGTATTTT
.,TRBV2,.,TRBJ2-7,CASRVAGKNYEQYF,TGTGCCAGCAGGGTTGCAGGGAAGAACTACGAGCAGTACTTC
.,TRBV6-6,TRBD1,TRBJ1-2,CASSIRDSILYGYTF,TGTGCCAGCAGTATCCGGGACAGTATTCTCTATGGCTACACCTTC
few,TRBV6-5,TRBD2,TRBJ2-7,CASKGTSGSDEQYF,TGTGCCAGCAAGGGGACTAGCGGGAGCGACGAGCAGTACTTC
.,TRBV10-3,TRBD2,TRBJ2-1,CATSGSDYEQFF,TGTGCCACTAGCGGGAGCGATTATGAGCAGTTCTTC
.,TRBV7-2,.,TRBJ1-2,CASSSKGGYGYTF,TGTGCCAGCAGCTCAAAAGGAGGGTATGGCTACACCTTC
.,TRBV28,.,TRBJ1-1,CASSLEGVGTSSFF,TGTGCCAGCAGTTTGGAAGGGGTCGGAACCTCATCTTTCTTT
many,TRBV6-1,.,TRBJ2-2,CASSNREGTGELFF,TGTGCCAGCAGTAACAGGGAAGGGACCGGGGAGCTGTTTTTT
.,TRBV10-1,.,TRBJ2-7,CASSDSQGEYF,TGCGCCAGCAGTGATTCCCAGGGCGAGTACTTC
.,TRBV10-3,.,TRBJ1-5,CAISERGQVGNQPQHF,TGTGCCATCAGTGAAAGAGGGCAGGTGGGCAATCAGCCCCAGCATTTT
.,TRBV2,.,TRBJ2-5,CASNGQETQYF,TGTGCCAGCAACGGGCAAGAGACCCAGTACTTC
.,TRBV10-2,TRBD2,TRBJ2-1,CASSSGINSYNEQFF,TGCGCCAGCAGTAGCGGGATAAACTCCTACAATGAGCAGTTCTTC
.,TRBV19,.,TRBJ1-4,CASSWGEKLFF,TGTGCCAGTAGTTGGGGCGAAAAACTGTTTTTT